The 31 T cell receptor beta chains below all came from one sample that was sequenced in a study of neurological immune-mediated disorders. MiXCR was run by TCRdb on the 5' RACE reads, yielding one entry per CDR3 protein. The sample holds 77,000 or so distinct CDR3 sequences, about 9.4% seen once. Sequenced sample: PBMCs. All receptors derive from a man in his forties or fifties in good health.

This clonotype was counted a few times. CDR3 sequence: CSASVPLGSSYNSPLHF. CDR3 DNA sequence: TGCAGTGCTAGCGTACCACTGGGGAGTTCCTATAATTCACCCCTCCACTTT. J is TRBJ1-6 and V is TRBV20-1; D unresolved. Trimming cost V 3 bases and J 1 base, with 16 bases left between them. The CDR3 has 17 residues. Germline V gene lookup returns CDR1 DFQATT and CDR2 SNEGSKA (reference sequence).

This clonotype was detected many times. The chain uses TRBV7-2 and TRBJ2-1; 8 bases are shared with TRBD2. CDR3 size: 16 residues. Trimming at V came to 4 bases and at J to 8 bases, leaving 13 bases not matched to a gene. Germline CDR1 is SGHTA and CDR2 is FQGNSA. Here the CDR3 DNA reads TGTGCCAGCAGCTACACCGGGACTAGTAACGGCGATGAGCAGTTCTTC. Its protein product is CASSYTGTSNGDEQFF. The full variable domain, completed using reference TRBV7-2 and TRBJ2-1, is GAGVSQSPSNKVTEKGKDVELRCDPISGHTALYWYRQSLGQGLEFLIYFQGNSAPDKSGLPSDRFSAERTGGSVSTLTIQRTQQEDSAVYLCASSYTGTSNGDEQFFGPGTRLTVL.

This clonotype has at least ten counts. CDR3 protein: CASSRTSPYNEQFF. CDR3 bases: TGTGCCAGCAGCAGAACCAGCCCCTACAATGAGCAGTTCTTC. The genes are TRBV12-3 or TRBV12-4 and TRBJ2-1; D gene ambiguous. The V and J ends lost 6 bases and 2 bases respectively, with 11 bases between them. The CDR3 totals 14 residues.

This clonotype was seen at least ten times. The V and J genes are TRBV19 and TRBJ2-1; possible D gene TRBD2, 7 bases. Trimming left V 4 bases short and J 7 bases short, with 14 bases between. CDR3 length: 14 amino acids. CDR1 is LNHDA, CDR2 SQIVND, per germline (reference sequence). CDR3 residues: CASSNYREGNEQFF. The DNA of the CDR3 is TGTGCCAGTAGTAACTACAGGGAGGGGAATGAGCAGTTCTTC.

Many counts were recorded for this clonotype. The V gene is TRBV6-2 or TRBV6-3, the J gene TRBJ2-4, with 9 bases aligning to TRBD2. Losses at the gene ends were 8 bases for V and 7 bases for J; bases not matched to a gene: 9. The CDR3 extends over 14 amino acids. Germline V CDR1 and CDR2: MNHEY, SVGEGT. This chain's CDR3 is CASAGGPIFNIQYF. In DNA, the CDR3 is TGTGCCAGCGCGGGGGGGCCGATTTTCAACATTCAGTACTTC.

This clonotype appeared many times. CDR3 nucleotides: TGTGCCAGCAGCCTAGCTCAGGTTCTACCCTACTTTCATCACGAGCAGTACTTC. Translating gives CASSLAQVLPYFHHEQYF. The chain couples TRBV3-1 to TRBJ2-7; D is unresolved. The CDR3 covers 18 residues. V dropped 4 bases and J dropped 5 bases, with 27 bases sitting between them. The germline V gene has CDR1 LGHDT and CDR2 YNNKEL (reference sequence).

This chain connects TRBV20-1 to TRBJ2-1; 14 bases are a match to TRBD2. The CDR3 sequence is 17 residues long. The germline gives CDR1 DFQATT, CDR2 SNEGSKA (reference sequence). J was trimmed by 5 bases and V by 3 bases; bases with no gene match: 9. The CDR3 bases are TGCAGTGCTAGGAGGACTAGCGGGAGGCTTACCCACAATGAGCAGTTCTTC. It translates to CSARRTSGRLTHNEQFF.

This clonotype was detected many times. This sequence joins TRBV12-3 or TRBV12-4 and TRBJ2-2; D might be TRBD2 (5 bases). V shed 2 bases and J shed 7 bases, with 14 bases lying between them. This CDR3 is built from 15 residues. CDR3 sequence reads: CASSLSSPRGGELFF. For the CDR3, the DNA is TGTGCCAGCAGTTTATCTAGCCCCCGGGGCGGGGAGCTGTTTTTT.

This clonotype was seen only a few times. The chain couples TRBV5-1 to TRBJ2-4, with D unclear. Trimming took 0 bases from V and 1 from J, leaving 26 bases between them. Germline CDR1 reads SGHRS; CDR2 reads YFSETQ. The CDR3 is 21 residues long. For the CDR3, the DNA is TGCGCCAGCAGCTTGGCCTCTGGCCCTTCCAGGACCTCATCTGCCAAAAACATTCAGTACTTC. Protein: CASSLASGPSRTSSAKNIQYF.

This clonotype was found many times. The rearrangement links TRBV7-8 to TRBJ2-5; the D is unclear. The germline gives CDR1 SGHVS, CDR2 FQNEAQ. The CDR3 contains 14 residues. V lost 2 bases to trimming and J lost 4 bases, with 11 bases between them. This CDR3 reads CASSLIAPLETQYF. CDR3 DNA sequence: TGTGCCAGCAGCTTAATAGCTCCCCTAGAGACCCAGTACTTC.

This clonotype was detected many times. The chain recombines TRBV5-1 with TRBJ2-1; 7 nucleotides agree with TRBD1. The CDR3 spans 15 residues. Trimming took 6 bases from V and 4 from J; bases not matched to a gene: 10. Germline CDR1 is SGHRS and CDR2 is YFSETQ. CDR3 coding DNA: TGCGCCAGCACCCGACAGGGCAACGATTACAATGAGCAGTTCTTC. Translated, it gives CASTRQGNDYNEQFF.

This clonotype has at least ten counts. This sequence joins TRBV7-2 and TRBJ2-5, with D maybe TRBD2 (6 bases). CDR1 SGHTA and CDR2 FQGNSA come from the germline V gene. V was pared by 5 bases and J by 2 bases, with 12 bases between. CDR3 size: 14 residues. CDR3 loop: CASSLKAGQETQYF. CDR3 nucleotides: TGTGCCAGCAGCCTCAAGGCGGGGCAAGAGACCCAGTACTTC. Filled out from reference TRBV7-2 and TRBJ2-5, the complete variable domain reads GAGVSQSPSNKVTEKGKDVELRCDPISGHTALYWYRQSLGQGLEFLIYFQGNSAPDKSGLPSDRFSAERTGGSVSTLTIQRTQQEDSAVYLCASSLKAGQETQYFGPGTRLLVL.

The sample holds many counts of this clonotype. The CDR3 DNA follows: TGCAGCGCAGCCCCCGGGACTAGCGGGAACAATGAGCAGTTCTTC. This encodes CSAAPGTSGNNEQFF. The rearrangement links TRBV29-1 to TRBJ2-1; TRBD2 matches at 13 bases. V lost 7 bases to trimming and J lost 5 bases; unmatched junction nucleotides: 8. Germline V gives CDR1 SQVTM, CDR2 ANQGSEA. The length of the CDR3 is 15 residues.

This clonotype was counted many times. This chain joins TRBV5-1 and TRBJ2-2; the match to TRBD1 covers 7 bases. Germline trimming cut 3 bases from V and 0 bases from J; bases unmatched to any gene: 2. Germline V lookup: CDR1 SGHRS, CDR2 YFSETQ. CDR3 length equals 15 residues. CDR3 sequence reads: CASSWDSTNTGELFF. DNA for the CDR3: TGCGCCAGCAGCTGGGACAGTACGAACACCGGGGAGCTGTTTTTT.

There are many counts of this clonotype. The gene calls are TRBV4-2 and TRBJ2-1; D unclear. V was clipped by 3 bases and J by 5 bases, with 11 bases between them. Germline V gene lookup returns CDR1 LGHNA and CDR2 YNFKEQ. The CDR3 runs to 14 residues. CDR3 region: CASSHKQTNNEQFF. CDR3 DNA sequence: TGTGCCAGCAGCCACAAGCAGACAAACAATGAGCAGTTCTTC.

This clonotype was seen at least ten times. The CDR3 reads CANKALLTSGSSDTQYF. In DNA form, the CDR3 reads TGTGCCAACAAGGCCCTATTGACTAGCGGGAGCTCAGATACGCAGTATTTT. J is TRBJ2-3 and V is TRBV7-9; TRBD2 agrees at 12 bases. The germline V gene has CDR1 SEHNR and CDR2 FQNEAQ (reference sequence). This CDR3 has 17 residues. With 10 bases clipped from V and 4 bases from J, the junction kept 15 bases outside the gene matches.

Points on this clonotype: This could be a read error, since a much larger clone is one nucleotide away. The CDR3 nucleotides are TGTGCCAGCAGCTTAAATCGAGGGAGGACCACTGAATCTTTCTTT. Translation gives CASSLNRGRTTESFF. The J gene is TRBJ1-1, the V gene TRBV11-2; D uncertain. Germline CDR1 is SGHAT and CDR2 is FQNNGV. The CDR3 consists of 15 residues.

This clonotype occurred many times. The chain combines TRBV14 with TRBJ2-3; 7 bases align to TRBD1. V lost 0 bases, J lost 2 bases, and 8 bases stayed unmatched. The germline gives CDR1 SGHDN, CDR2 FVKESK. This CDR3 has 17 amino acids. Here the CDR3 DNA reads TGTGCCAGCAGCCAAGATACGACAGGGATGGACACAGATACGCAGTATTTT. It translates to CASSQDTTGMDTDTQYF. Full variable domain (remainder filled in from reference TRBV14 and TRBJ2-3): EAGVTQFPSHSVIEKGQTVTLRCDPISGHDNLYWYRRVMGKEIKFLLHFVKESKQDESGMPNNRFLAERTGGTYSTLKVQPAELEDSGVYFCASSQDTTGMDTDTQYFGPGTRLTVL.

This clonotype was counted at least ten times. This rearrangement joins TRBV4-3 to TRBJ1-1; possible D gene TRBD1, 6 bases. Germline CDR1 LGHNA, CDR2 YSLEER. V was pared by 3 bases and J by 5 bases, with 10 bases between. The CDR3 is made up of 13 amino acids. The CDR3 loop reads CASSQEGGTEAFF. The CDR3 region has the DNA TGCGCCAGCAGCCAGGAAGGGGGGACTGAAGCTTTCTTT.

This clonotype was picked up a small number of times. The rearrangement uses TRBV7-9 and TRBJ2-1, with D possibly TRBD1 on 5 matching bases. V was clipped by 5 bases and J by 2 bases, with 13 bases between them. Germline CDR1 reads SEHNR; CDR2 reads FQNEAQ (reference sequence). CDR3 length: 15 residues. Written as DNA, the CDR3 is TGTGCCAGCAGCCCCACAGGAACGCCCTACAATGAGCAGTTCTTC. Protein sequence: CASSPTGTPYNEQFF. Together with reference TRBV7-9 and TRBJ2-1, the CDR3 gives the full variable domain: DTGVSQNPRHKITKRGQNVTFRCDPISEHNRLYWYRQTLGQGPEFLTYFQNEAQLEKSRLLSDRFSAERPKGSFSTLEIQRTEQGDSAMYLCASSPTGTPYNEQFFGPGTRLTVL.

This clonotype was picked up many times. The chain employs TRBV11-1 and TRBJ1-5; the D is unclear. V lost 5 bases and J 4 bases, leaving 9 bases between the germline ends. The CDR3 totals 13 residues. Germline lookup yields CDR1 SGHAT and CDR2 FQDESV (reference sequence). In DNA, the CDR3 is TGTGCCAGCAGCCTTTATATGAATCAGCCCCAGCATTTT. Its translation: CASSLYMNQPQHF.

This sequence joins TRBV3-1 and TRBJ2-6, with D unclear. The germline V gene encodes CDR1 LGHDT and CDR2 YNNKEL (reference sequence). The CDR3 totals 14 residues. Trimming pared 5 bases from V and 1 base from J, leaving 6 bases between. The CDR3 here is CASSARSGANVLTF. CDR3 DNA: TGTGCCAGCAGCGCCCGTTCTGGGGCCAACGTCCTGACTTTC.

In its sample, this clonotype was seen many times. V and J are TRBV10-3 and TRBJ1-2; tentatively, D is TRBD1 (6 bases). The CDR3 extends over 12 amino acids. Germline V gives CDR1 ENHRY, CDR2 SYGVKD. With 4 bases removed from V and 8 bases from J, the gap between germline ends came to 11 bases. DNA of the CDR3: TGTGCCATCAGTGCCCTGAGGGGGGGCTACACCTTC. Residues: CAISALRGGYTF.

This clonotype was detected ten times or more. The chain uses TRBV7-8 and TRBJ2-1, with D unclear. V gave up 2 bases and J gave up 12 bases, with 8 bases separating them. This CDR3 contains 11 residues. From germline, CDR1 is SGHVS and CDR2 FQNEAQ. The CDR3 bases are TGTGCCAGCAGCTTATCCGAGAGGCAGTTCTTC. It yields the protein CASSLSERQFF.

In its sample, this clonotype was seen many times. J is TRBJ2-2 and V is TRBV29-1; D is uncertain. V lost 2 bases and J lost 1, with 5 bases in between. Germline CDR1 SQVTM, CDR2 ANQGSEA. The CDR3 consists of 13 residues. This chain's CDR3 is CSVEWRNTGELFF. The DNA for the CDR3 is TGCAGCGTTGAATGGAGGAACACCGGGGAGCTGTTTTTT.

In its sample, this clonotype was seen many times. V and J are TRBV7-9 and TRBJ2-1, with D tentatively TRBD2 (7 bases). The CDR3 length is 19 residues. The germline V and J ends were trimmed by 4 bases and 9 bases, with 31 bases remaining between them. Germline CDR1 and CDR2: SEHNR and FQNEAQ (reference sequence). CDR3 in DNA: TGTGCCAGCAGCTCGAACGGTCGTGGGGGGGCTGCCTTGGGGAGTGAGCAGTTCTTC. Translated: CASSSNGRGGAALGSEQFF.

This clonotype has at least ten counts. The rearrangement uses TRBV7-6 and TRBJ2-5; D possibly corresponds to TRBD2 (7 bases). This CDR3 has 17 residues. V was cut by 11 bases and J by 4 bases, with 29 bases left in between. The germline gives CDR1 SGHVS, CDR2 FNYEAQ. The CDR3 is CASDPHLGGGEGETQYF. CDR3 in DNA: TGTGCCTCCGATCCCCACCTTGGCGGGGGCGAGGGAGAGACCCAGTACTTC.

This clonotype was detected many times. The chain combines TRBV3-1 with TRBJ1-3, with unresolved D. The CDR3 has 14 amino acids. Germline CDR1 reads LGHDT; CDR2 reads YNNKEL (reference sequence). The V gene lost 4 bases and the J gene lost 4 bases, with 11 bases spanning the gap. The CDR3 loop reads CASSRISSGNTIYF. CDR3 DNA sequence: TGTGCCAGCAGCCGCATTTCATCAGGAAACACCATATATTTT.

Ten or more counts support this clonotype. The DNA for the CDR3 is TGTGCCACCAGTGATGAGACAGTCTATGGCTACACCTTC. It is translated as CATSDETVYGYTF. The J gene is TRBJ1-2, the V gene TRBV24-1; tentatively, D is TRBD1 (5 bases). The CDR3 runs to 13 residues. The V end lost 3 bases, the J end lost 4 bases, and 8 bases lay between the germline ends. Germline lookup yields CDR1 KGHDR and CDR2 SFDVKD.

This clonotype appeared many times. The chain recombines TRBV3-1 with TRBJ2-7; a possible D gene is TRBD1 (5 bases). The CDR3 totals 14 residues. The germline V gene encodes CDR1 LGHDT and CDR2 YNNKEL (reference sequence). The V gene lost 1 base and the J gene lost 6 bases, with 13 bases spanning the gap. The chain's CDR3 is CASSQVETVGEQYF. CDR3 nucleotide sequence: TGTGCCAGCAGCCAAGTCGAGACAGTGGGCGAGCAGTACTTC.

This clonotype was detected ten times or more. This sequence joins TRBV5-1 and TRBJ1-1, with D possibly matching TRBD1 (5 bases). Trimming took 0 bases from V and 0 from J, leaving 12 bases between them. CDR1 SGHRS and CDR2 YFSETQ come from the germline V gene. The CDR3 totals 16 residues. CDR3 loop: CASSLEARAMNTEAFF. CDR3 nucleotides: TGCGCCAGCAGCTTGGAGGCCAGGGCAATGAACACTGAAGCTTTCTTT.